The clone carrying this TCR beta chain has a count of ten or more. What it binds is unknown. This specimen belongs to a study of T cells in Graves' hyperthyroidism and ophthalmopathy. Findings and limits, study-wide: Median prediction lead before ophthalmopathy onset was around seven months with the model. A model built on 13 V-J features separated ophthalmopathy from stable hyperthyroidism.

TCR beta CDR3 regions were amplified from RNA. First-round RT-PCR targeting the TCR CDR3 was performed with the HTBI primer set. TCRdb itself ran the multiplex PCR reads through MiXCR, one entry per CDR3 protein. The sample carries approximately 590,000 distinct CDR3 sequences, 15% to 19% recorded once. Germline-derived CDR1 and CDR2 are LGHDT and YNNKEL (reference sequence). V trimming: 3 bases; J trimming: 3 bases; junction bases outside the gene matches: 5. The CDR3 length is 14 residues. Stable Graves' hyperthyroidism meant no ophthalmopathy progression within 18 months. Subjects aged 18 to 65 presented with newly diagnosed hyperthyroidism of less than 2 months' duration.

Sequenced sample: blood. The chain is built from TRBV3-1 and TRBJ2-7, with 7 bases lining up with TRBD1. The source of this sequence is a woman aged 25 to 39 with Graves' hyperthyroidism. CDR3 protein: CASSQGDRRYEQYF. The DNA for the CDR3 is TGTGCCAGCAGCCAGGGGGACAGACGCTACGAGCAGTACTTC.